The TCR beta chain described here comes from a study of blood T cell repertoires in COVID-19. Study-wide background: Italy, Spain and the United States were the sources of the convalescent and acute COVID-19 samples. Sample material is recorded as cDNA or gDNA derived from T cells, B-cell-depleted T cells, or PBMCs.

Original handling: Reference gene primer amplification in the assay estimated nucleated cell counts. The repertoire was sequenced with immunoSEQ multiplex PCR; TCRdb's copy has only in-frame clones and lacks some. The V and J calls and clone size are taken from that table; D and trimming were inferred from the DNA. The table has about 110,000 clones, approximately 89% seen once. Germline lookup yields CDR1 SGHNT and CDR2 YYREEE (reference sequence). J gave up 0 bases and V 5 bases, and 2 bases lay outside the gene matches. CDR3 length: 15 residues. The sequenced sample consisted of peripheral blood. The V call is TRBV5-4, the J call TRBJ2-6; 7 bases are shared with TRBD1. The clonotype comes from a man between 40 and 49 years old with acute or convalescent COVID-19. DNA of the CDR3: TGTGCCAGCAGTCGACAGGGCTCTGGGGCCAACGTCCTGACTTTC. Encoded protein: CASSRQGSGANVLTF.